This is a list of T cell receptor beta chains from one sample in a study of blood T cell repertoires in COVID-19. Libraries were prepared by immunoSEQ multiplex PCR; TCRdb keeps only in-frame clonotypes and omits some of them. This table has 450,000 to 500,000 clones, over 75% appearing once. Sequencing input: peripheral blood. The receptors stem from a human donor in a cohort sampled during active COVID-19. Both conserved end residues are part of each CDR3. The order of the fields is V gene, clone size, J gene, D gene, CDR3 DNA, CDR3 protein. D genes are given only for firm matches. For some rows the clone size is stated as once, few or many, or as a class when expanded; others skip it.

>TRBV30|NA|TRBJ1-5|TRBD1
TGTGCCTGGAGTTTAGACAGGGGGCATAGCAATCAGCCCCAGCATTTT
CAWSLDRGHSNQPQHF
>TRBV23-1|NA|TRBJ1-2|NA
TGCGCCAGCAGTCAATCGAGGCAGTCAGTCTATGGCTACACCTTC
CASSQSRQSVYGYTF
>TRBV3-1/TRBV3-2|NA|TRBJ2-3|TRBD2
TGTGCCAGCAGCCCTAAACTTTTAGCGGGAGGTCACACAGATACGCAGTATTTT
CASSPKLLAGGHTDTQYF
>TRBV29-1|NA|TRBJ2-3|NA
TGCAGCGTTCGGGACGGGAGATCTGGCACAGATACGCAGTATTTT
CSVRDGRSGTDTQYF
>TRBV18|NA|TRBJ2-5|NA
TGTGCCAGCTCACCGATGGGGTCCAGCGGGGAGACCCAGTACTTC
CASSPMGSSGETQYF
>TRBV2|NA|TRBJ2-5|TRBD1
TGTGCCAGCAGTGCGGACAGGGGGGAGACCCAGTACTTC
CASSADRGETQYF
>TRBV28|NA|TRBJ2-7|TRBD2
TGTGCCAGCAGTTTTAGTCTAGCGGGAGACGAGCAGTACTTC
CASSFSLAGDEQYF
>TRBV7-9|NA|TRBJ1-2|NA
TGTGCCAGCAGCTTAGGGGCGCAAAACTATGGCTACACCTTC
CASSLGAQNYGYTF
>TRBV5-4|few|TRBJ2-7|NA
TGTGCCAGCAGCAGAGAGGCTCGGTACGAGCAGTACTTC
CASSREARYEQYF
>TRBV5-6|NA|TRBJ1-5|NA
TGTGCCAGCAGCTCCATCAGGGTCGGGGGTCAGCCCCAGCATTTT
CASSSIRVGGQPQHF
>TRBV6-6|NA|TRBJ1-3|NA
TGTGCCAGCGCTTGGGGCCAGGGCTCTGGAAACACCATATATTTT
CASAWGQGSGNTIYF
>TRBV7-2|NA|TRBJ2-1|NA
TGTGCCAGCAGCTTAGCTGCGGGAACCTACAATGAGCAGTTCTTC
CASSLAAGTYNEQFF
>TRBV9|NA|TRBJ1-2|NA
TGTGCCAGCAGCGTAGGAGGGATCTATGGCTACACCTTC
CASSVGGIYGYTF
>TRBV3-1/TRBV3-2|NA|TRBJ2-2|NA
TGTGCCAGCAGCCAAGGGACCCGGGGCGGGGAGCTGTTTTTT
CASSQGTRGGELFF
>TRBV19|NA|TRBJ2-1|NA
TGTGCCAGTAGGAAAATCCCTAGCGTAACCACCAATGAGCAGTTCTTC
CASRKIPSVTTNEQFF
>TRBV12-3/TRBV12-4|NA|TRBJ2-7|NA
TGTGCCAGCAGCCTGGCAGCCTACGAGCAGTACTTC
CASSLAAYEQYF
>TRBV7-2|few|TRBJ1-2|TRBD1
TGTGCCAGCAGCGGGGACAGGGGACTACGTGGCTACACCTTC
CASSGDRGLRGYTF
>TRBV18|NA|TRBJ2-1|TRBD2
TGTGCCAGCTCACCAAGAGGGACTAGCGGGAGGGTTGAGCAGTTCTTC
CASSPRGTSGRVEQFF
>TRBV4-3|NA|TRBJ1-6|NA
TGCGCCAGCAGCCTGGCAGGTCATAATTCACCCCTCCACTTT
CASSLAGHNSPLHF
>TRBV28|once|TRBJ2-7|TRBD1
TGTGCCAGCAGGGATCCGGGACAGGGTGACTACGAGCAGTACTTC
CASRDPGQGDYEQYF
>TRBV29-1|NA|TRBJ2-1|TRBD2
TGCAGCGTTGGTGGACTAGCGGGAGTAGGGAATGAGCAGTTCTTC
CSVGGLAGVGNEQFF
>TRBV30|NA|TRBJ2-1|TRBD1
TGTGCCTGGAGTAAGGTCAGGGGGTCCTACAATGAGCAGTTCTTC
CAWSKVRGSYNEQFF
>TRBV7-2|once|TRBJ2-3|NA
TGTGCCAGCAGCTTAGAGGGGGGGCGCTTAGATACGCAGTATTTT
CASSLEGGRLDTQYF
>TRBV4-2|NA|TRBJ2-7|TRBD1
TGTGCCAGCAGCCGAGACAGGGCCTACGAGCAGTACTTC
CASSRDRAYEQYF
>TRBV7-6|NA|TRBJ1-2|TRBD1
TGTGCCAGCAGCGTACGGCCCCCGACAGGGAGGTTATACTATGGCTACACCTTC
CASSVRPPTGRLYYGYTF
>TRBV6-2/TRBV6-3|NA|TRBJ2-1|TRBD1
TGTGCCAGCAGTCGGGGGGGACAGGGGGCAAATGAGCAGTTCTTC
CASSRGGQGANEQFF
>TRBV29-1|NA|TRBJ2-4|NA
TGCAGCGGATTACAGGGTTCCAAAAACATTCAGTACTTC
CSGLQGSKNIQYF
>TRBV2|NA|TRBJ2-1|TRBD2
TGTGCCAGCAGGACCTTGGTGACTAGCGGGAGCGACAATGAGCAGTTCTTC
CASRTLVTSGSDNEQFF
>TRBV4-3|NA|TRBJ2-3|NA
TGCGCCAGCAGCCATGAGGGCACAGATACGCAGTATTTT
CASSHEGTDTQYF
>TRBV7-3|NA|TRBJ2-2|NA
TGTGCCAGCAGCTTAATCCTCACCGGGGAGCTGTTTTTT
CASSLILTGELFF
>TRBV5-1|NA|TRBJ1-5|TRBD1
TGCGCCAGCAGCTTGGGGCAGGGGGATCAGCCCCAGCATTTT
CASSLGQGDQPQHF
>TRBV27|NA|TRBJ2-7|TRBD1
TGTGCCAGCAGTTTCACGACAGGGGCCCTTACCGAGCAGTACTTC
CASSFTTGALTEQYF
>TRBV7-3|NA|TRBJ2-3|TRBD2
TGTGCCAGCAGCTCGGGACTAGCGGGAGGGTCAGATACGCAGTATTTT
CASSSGLAGGSDTQYF
>TRBV5-6|many|TRBJ2-7|TRBD1
TGTGCCAGCAGCTTGGGAAGGGGGCGATACGAGCAGTACTTC
CASSLGRGRYEQYF
>TRBV28|NA|TRBJ2-4|NA
TGTGCCAGCAGTTTTGGGGGCAGACTAGCCAAAAACATTCAGTACTTC
CASSFGGRLAKNIQYF
>TRBV3-1/TRBV3-2|NA|TRBJ1-2|TRBD1
TGTGCCAGCAGCCAAGGACAGGGATATGGCTACACCTTC
CASSQGQGYGYTF
>TRBV10-3|NA|TRBJ1-1|TRBD1
TGTGCCACCCGGGACAGGGGGCCGGACAACACTGAAGCTTTCTTT
CATRDRGPDNTEAFF
>TRBV14|once|TRBJ2-7|NA
TGTGCCAGCAGCCACCTCTACGAGCAGTACTTC
CASSHLYEQYF
>TRBV18|NA|TRBJ2-7|NA
TGTGCCAGCTCACTTCTCAATGGGGCCTCAAGCGACGAGCAGTACTTC
CASSLLNGASSDEQYF
>TRBV30|NA|TRBJ2-7|TRBD2
TGTGCCTGGAGTCGTAGATATGGGCTAGCGGGAGGGCCCCACGAGCAGTACTTC
CAWSRRYGLAGGPHEQYF
>TRBV18|NA|TRBJ2-6|TRBD1
TGTGCCAGCTCACGGGACAGGGCGGGGGCCAACGTCCTGACTTTC
CASSRDRAGANVLTF
>TRBV6-5|NA|TRBJ2-3|TRBD1
TGTGCCAGCAGACCGACAGGGGGTCTAGATACGCAGTATTTT
CASRPTGGLDTQYF